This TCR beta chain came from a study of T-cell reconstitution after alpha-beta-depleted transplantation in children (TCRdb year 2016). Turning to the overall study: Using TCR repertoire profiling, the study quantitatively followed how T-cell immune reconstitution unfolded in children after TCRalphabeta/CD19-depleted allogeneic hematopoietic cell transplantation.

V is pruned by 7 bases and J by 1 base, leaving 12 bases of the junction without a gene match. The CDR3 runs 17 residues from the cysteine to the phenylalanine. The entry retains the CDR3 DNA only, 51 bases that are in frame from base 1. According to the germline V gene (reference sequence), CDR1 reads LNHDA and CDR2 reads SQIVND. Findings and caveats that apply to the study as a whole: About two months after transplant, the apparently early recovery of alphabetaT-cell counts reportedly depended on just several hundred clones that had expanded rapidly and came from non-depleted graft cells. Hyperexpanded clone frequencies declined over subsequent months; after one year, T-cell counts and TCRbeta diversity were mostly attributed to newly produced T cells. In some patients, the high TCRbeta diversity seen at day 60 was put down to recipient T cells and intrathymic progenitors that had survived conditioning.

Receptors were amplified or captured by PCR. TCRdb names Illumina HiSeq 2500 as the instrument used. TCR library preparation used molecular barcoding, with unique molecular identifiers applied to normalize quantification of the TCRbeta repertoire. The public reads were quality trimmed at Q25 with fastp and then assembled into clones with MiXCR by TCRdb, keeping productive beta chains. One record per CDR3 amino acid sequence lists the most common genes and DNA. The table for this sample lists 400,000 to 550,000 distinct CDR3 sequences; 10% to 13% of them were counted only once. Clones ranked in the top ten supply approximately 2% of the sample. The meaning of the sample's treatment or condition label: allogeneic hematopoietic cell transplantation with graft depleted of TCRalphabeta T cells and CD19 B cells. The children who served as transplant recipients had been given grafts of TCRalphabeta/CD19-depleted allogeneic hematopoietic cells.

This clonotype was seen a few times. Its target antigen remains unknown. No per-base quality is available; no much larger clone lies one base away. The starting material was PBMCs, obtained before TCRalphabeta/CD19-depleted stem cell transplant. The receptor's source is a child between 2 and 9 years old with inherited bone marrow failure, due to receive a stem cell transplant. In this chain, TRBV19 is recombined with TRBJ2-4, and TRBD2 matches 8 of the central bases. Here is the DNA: TGTGCCAGTAACCGTAGCGGGATAGGAAGGGCCAAAAACATTCAGTACTTC. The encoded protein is CASNRSGIGRAKNIQYF.